Following are 30 T cell receptor beta chains from one sample sequenced in a study of CD8+CD57+ T cells in acquired aplastic anemia. Profiling that covered TCR beta VDJ and CDR3 relied on genomic DNA as its template. Each CDR3 protein gets one entry after TCRdb re-called the reads with MiXCR. The table lists some 190,000 distinct CDR3 sequences, approximately 49% of them singletons, with 2.5% to 3.5% in the top ten. Specimen: sorted CD4+, CD8+, or CD8+CD57+ T cells (not recorded which) from PBMCs. Receptors were obtained from a human donor in good health.

The genes are TRBV20-1 and TRBJ2-2, with TRBD2 matching 7 bases. V was pared by 7 bases and J by 4 bases, with 6 bases of the junction left unmatched. Germline V gives CDR1 DFQATT, CDR2 SNEGSKA (reference sequence). The CDR3 loop spans 13 amino acids. CDR3 protein: CSVLAATTGELFF. The DNA of the CDR3 is TGCAGTGTCCTAGCGGCCACCACCGGGGAGCTGTTTTTT.

There are many counts of this clonotype. The chain couples TRBV5-1 to TRBJ2-1; no definite D call. The germline CDR1 and CDR2 sequences are SGHRS and YFSETQ. Between the trimmed V and J ends, which lost 1 base and 0 bases, there was a span of 11 bases. CDR3 size: 16 residues. For the CDR3, the DNA is TGCGCCAGCAGCTTGTCGTCGATAAGCTCCTACAATGAGCAGTTCTTC. Translation: CASSLSSISSYNEQFF.

This chain uses TRBV7-8 with TRBJ1-1; D unresolved. With 0 bases removed from V and 6 bases from J, the gap between germline ends came to 8 bases. The V gene's germline CDR1 is SGHVS and CDR2 FQNEAQ. The CDR3 has 13 residues. The CDR3, as DNA: TGTGCCAGCAGCTTAGCGAGGGAACCTGAAGCTTTCTTT. It translates to CASSLAREPEAFF.

The V and J genes are TRBV11-2 and TRBJ2-5, with TRBD2 identical over 10 bases. V was pared by 1 base and J by 3 bases, with 2 bases of the junction left unmatched. The CDR3 sequence is 15 residues long. The V gene's germline CDR1 is SGHAT and CDR2 FQNNGV. CDR3 region: CASSLVGLAEETQYF. The CDR3 DNA follows: TGTGCCAGCAGCTTAGTCGGACTAGCGGAAGAGACCCAGTACTTC.

The rearrangement links TRBV18 to TRBJ2-2, with D unclear. V was trimmed by 2 bases and J by 8 bases, leaving 12 bases between them. This CDR3 has 14 amino acids. From germline, CDR1 is KGHSH and CDR2 LQKENI. The CDR3 region is CASSPVKDLGELFF. The CDR3 nucleotides read TGTGCCAGCTCACCAGTGAAGGACCTGGGGGAGCTGTTTTTT.

The V call is TRBV10-3, the J call TRBJ2-7; possible D gene TRBD2, 5 bases. Trimming took off 10 bases at V and 4 bases at J, with 14 bases between the two ends. The germline V gene has CDR1 ENHRY and CDR2 SYGVKD. The CDR3 covers 12 residues. CDR3 residues: CATTREGYEQYF. In DNA, the CDR3 is TGTGCCACTACTAGAGAGGGTTACGAGCAGTACTTC.

CDR3 nucleotides: TGTGCCAGCAGTGGATGGGTCAGCGGGGGAAACGAGCAGTACTTC. It encodes CASSGWVSGGNEQYF. The chain combines TRBV2 with TRBJ2-7, with 8 bases fitting TRBD2. Germline values: CDR1 SNHLY, CDR2 FYNNEI. This CDR3 is 15 amino acids long. Trimming cost V 4 bases and J 5 bases; bases outside gene matches: 10.

This clonotype has at least ten counts. The chain links TRBV29-1 to TRBJ2-1; a weak D match, TRBD1 (6 bases). V lost 4 bases and J lost 8, with 18 bases in between. The germline V gene has CDR1 SQVTM and CDR2 ANQGSEA. The CDR3 covers 14 residues. The CDR3 DNA sequence: TGCAGCGTTGTGGTACAGGGTAAGAACGATGAGCAGTTCTTC. Translation gives CSVVVQGKNDEQFF.

This clonotype came up many times. The chain couples TRBV5-1 to TRBJ2-5, with a tentative D call TRBD1 (6 bases). The germline V gene encodes CDR1 SGHRS and CDR2 YFSETQ. This CDR3 contains 15 residues. Trimming stripped 1 base from V and 2 bases from J, with 12 bases between. CDR3 sequence: CASSLFVGAQETQYF. Here the CDR3 DNA reads TGCGCCAGCAGCTTGTTCGTGGGGGCTCAAGAGACCCAGTACTTC. The full variable domain, its missing parts supplied by reference TRBV5-1 and TRBJ2-5, is KAGVTQTPRYLIKTRGQQVTLSCSPISGHRSVSWYQQTPGQGLQFLFEYFSETQRNKGNFPGRFSGRQFSNSRSEMNVSTLELGDSALYLCASSLFVGAQETQYFGPGTRLLVL.

Ten or more counts support this clonotype. This chain links TRBV6-1 with TRBJ2-3, with TRBD1 identical over 8 bases. The CDR3 runs 15 residues. The J segment lost 2 bases and the V segment lost 4 bases, leaving 5 bases of the junction unmatched. CDR1 and CDR2 (germline): MNHNS, SASEGT. The CDR3 bases are TGTGCCAGCAGTGCGAGGACAGGGTTCACAGATACGCAGTATTTT. This gives the protein CASSARTGFTDTQYF.

This clonotype was picked up many times. V is TRBV29-1 and J is TRBJ2-5; 10 bases line up with TRBD1. The germline V gene encodes CDR1 SQVTM and CDR2 ANQGSEA. This CDR3 comprises 15 residues. Trimming at V came to 3 bases and at J to 4 bases, leaving 8 bases not matched to a gene. CDR3 coding DNA: TGCAGCGTTGAGGCCGACAGGGGGCGCACAGAGACCCAGTACTTC. Protein: CSVEADRGRTETQYF. Drawing the rest from reference TRBV29-1 and TRBJ2-5, the complete variable domain is SAVISQKPSRDICQRGTSLTIQCQVDSQVTMMFWYRQQPGQSLTLIATANQGSEATYESGFVIDKFPISRPNLTFSTLTVSNMSPEDSSIYLCSVEADRGRTETQYFGPGTRLLVL.

The V and J genes are TRBV24-1 and TRBJ1-2; perhaps TRBD1 as D (6 bases). Germline V gives CDR1 KGHDR, CDR2 SFDVKD. The CDR3 is 11 amino acids. CDR3 nucleotide sequence: TGTGCTAGGCAGGGGCGGAGTGGCTACACCTTC. This sequence encodes CARQGRSGYTF.

This clonotype was counted only a few times. This rearrangement joins TRBV18 to TRBJ2-3; D not resolved. V lost 1 base and J lost 5, with 4 bases in between. The CDR3 extends over 12 amino acids. CDR1 is KGHSH and CDR2 is LQKENI in the germline V gene. This CDR3 is CASSPRQDTQYF. The CDR3 DNA reads as TGTGCCAGCTCACCACGGCAAGATACGCAGTATTTT.

The V and J genes are TRBV15 and TRBJ2-2, with D possibly being TRBD1 (5 bases). The V end lost 3 bases, the J end lost 1 base, and 6 bases lay between the germline ends. The CDR3 is made up of 14 amino acids. Germline lookup yields CDR1 LNHNV and CDR2 YYDKDF (reference sequence). DNA for the CDR3: TGTGCCACCAGCAGTGGACAGAACACCGGGGAGCTGTTTTTT. It encodes CATSSGQNTGELFF.

This clonotype was detected ten times or more. This sequence joins TRBV9 and TRBJ2-3; D is uncertain. Trimming took off 5 bases at V and 1 base at J, with 5 bases between the two ends. This CDR3 contains 12 residues. The germline CDR1 and CDR2 sequences are SGDLS and YYNGEE. The CDR3 is CASSVGTDTQYF. The CDR3 DNA sequence: TGTGCCAGCAGTGTTGGCACAGATACGCAGTATTTT.

This chain links TRBV29-1 with TRBJ1-1; D ambiguous. The germline V gene encodes CDR1 SQVTM and CDR2 ANQGSEA. V was pared by 4 bases and J by 1 base, with 10 bases between. This CDR3 is 13 amino acids long. The CDR3 region has the DNA TGCAGCGTTGTAGCCCACGGGAACACTGAAGCTTTCTTT. Amino acid sequence: CSVVAHGNTEAFF.

A note on this clonotype: Given the absence of the conserved phenylalanine or tryptophan at the CDR3 end, a read error is likely. The DNA is omitted, as the CDR3 cannot be located on it reliably, and the CDR3 follows TCRdb's listing. The rearrangement joins TRBV7-3 to TRBJ2-6; TRBD2 was called by the table and not checked on the DNA. The CDR3 contains 8 residues when both ends are counted. Germline V lookup: CDR1 SGHTA, CDR2 FQGTGA. The chain's CDR3 is CASSSSTS.

This clonotype has at least ten counts. The V call is TRBV6-1, the J call TRBJ2-5; 15 nucleotides align to TRBD2. The trim removed 5 bases at V and 6 bases at J, leaving 4 bases unmatched. Germline lookup yields CDR1 MNHNS and CDR2 SASEGT. This CDR3 is 15 amino acids long. CDR3 sequence reads: CASSPGTSGRKTQYF. CDR3 in DNA: TGTGCCAGCAGTCCCGGGACTAGCGGGAGGAAGACCCAGTACTTC.

This clonotype was counted once. V usage is TRBV7-2 and J usage is TRBJ1-1; unclear D gene. CDR3 length: 12 amino acids. Trimming cost V 7 bases and J 5 bases, with 11 bases left between them. Germline V CDR1 and CDR2: SGHTA, FQGNSA. CDR3 bases: TGTGCCAGCACCCTAGGCCCAACTGAAGCTTTCTTT. It encodes CASTLGPTEAFF.

This clonotype was observed at least ten times. The CDR3 is CASSSSGTRENSPLHF. The CDR3 region has the DNA TGTGCCAGTAGTTCCTCCGGGACAAGAGAAAATTCACCCCTCCACTTT. The rearrangement links TRBV19 to TRBJ1-6; D perhaps matches TRBD1 (6 bases). CDR1 and CDR2 (germline): LNHDA, SQIVND (reference sequence). Trimming pared 5 bases from V and 7 bases from J, leaving 18 bases between. The CDR3 is 16 amino acids.

The chain recombines TRBV6-5 with TRBJ1-4; D is uncertain. Germline values: CDR1 MNHEY, CDR2 SVGAGI. This CDR3 comprises 16 residues. The V gene lost 2 bases and the J gene lost 0 bases, with 10 bases spanning the gap. CDR3 in DNA: TGTGCCAGCAGTTACCGGTCTTATTCAACTAATGAAAAACTGTTTTTT. Its translation is CASSYRSYSTNEKLFF.

Concerning this clonotype: One junction end does not reproduce the germline sequence, and a read error may be involved. The J gene is TRBJ2-7, the V gene TRBV2; D uncertain. This CDR3 region has 12 residues. Per the germline V gene, CDR1 is SNHLY and CDR2 is FYNNEI. The DNA for the CDR3 is TGTGCCACCAGTGATGGGGTGTCTCCGGCGTACTTC. Its protein is CATSDGVSPAYF.

Notes on this clonotype: This is likely a read error, given that the CDR3 carries no conserved phenylalanine or tryptophan at its end. The V gene is TRBV11-2, the J gene TRBJ2-7; the match to TRBD2 covers 11 bases. The trim removed 5 bases at V and 4 bases at J, leaving 10 bases unmatched. Germline CDR1 and CDR2: SGHAT and FQNNGV. The CDR3 has 16 amino acids. The CDR3 protein is CASSGHPGTSGYEQYS. CDR3 coding DNA: TGTGCCAGCAGCGGTCACCCCGGGACTAGCGGATACGAGCAGTACTCC.

This clonotype was observed many times. This rearrangement joins TRBV6-6 to TRBJ1-3, with 7 bases aligning to TRBD1. Trimming at V came to 6 bases and at J to 0 bases, leaving 8 bases not matched to a gene. This CDR3 is 16 amino acids long. Germline assignment: CDR1 MNHNY and CDR2 SVGAGI (reference sequence). The CDR3 loop is CASRSMTGSSGNTIYF. The CDR3 DNA reads as TGTGCCAGCAGATCGATGACAGGGTCCTCTGGAAACACCATATATTTT.

V gene TRBV20-1 combines with J gene TRBJ2-3; no firm D call. Germline CDR1 is DFQATT and CDR2 is SNEGSKA (reference sequence). Trimming removed 0 bases at V and 2 bases at J, with 6 bases between. The CDR3 covers 13 residues. The CDR3 DNA is TGCAGTGCTAGAGACCTAGTCACAGATACGCAGTATTTT. Translation gives CSARDLVTDTQYF.

The chain uses TRBV19 and TRBJ1-1; D gene ambiguous. Trimming removed 1 base from V and 2 bases from J, with 5 bases in between. The CDR3 spans 13 residues. Germline V lookup: CDR1 LNHDA, CDR2 SQIVND (reference sequence). In DNA, the CDR3 is TGTGCCAGTAGTATAGTAGTTAACACTGAAGCTTTCTTT. Its translation: CASSIVVNTEAFF.

This clonotype was recorded at least ten times. The CDR3 sequence: CAISTGDKNIQYF. For the CDR3, the DNA is TGTGCCATCAGTACCGGGGACAAAAACATTCAGTACTTC. The rearrangement links TRBV10-3 to TRBJ2-4; D might be TRBD2 (5 bases). The CDR3 sequence is 13 residues long. V dropped 5 bases and J dropped 3 bases, with 8 bases sitting between them. CDR1 ENHRY and CDR2 SYGVKD come from the germline V gene.

This clonotype was detected ten times or more. The genes are TRBV3-1 and TRBJ2-7; D perhaps matches TRBD2 (5 bases). The CDR3 spans 13 residues. Germline V lookup: CDR1 LGHDT, CDR2 YNNKEL (reference sequence). The V and J ends lost 1 base and 3 bases respectively, with 7 bases between them. The CDR3 loop reads CASSQAGNYEQYF. The CDR3 DNA follows: TGTGCCAGCAGCCAAGCCGGGAACTACGAGCAGTACTTC.

This clonotype was observed at least ten times. The rearrangement joins TRBV5-5 to TRBJ2-1; 8 bases are shared with TRBD1. V dropped 4 bases and J dropped 7; count of bases not matched to a gene: 10. This CDR3 comprises 15 residues. CDR1 and CDR2 from the germline V gene are SGHKS and YYEKEE (reference sequence). This CDR3 is CASSRTGFGRNEQFF. For the CDR3, the DNA is TGTGCCAGCAGCCGGACAGGGTTTGGCCGGAATGAGCAGTTCTTC.

This clonotype is medium-sized by share. V is TRBV2 and J is TRBJ1-6, with D unresolved. The CDR3 totals 12 residues. Germline V lookup: CDR1 SNHLY, CDR2 FYNNEI. The V gene lost 1 base and the J gene lost 14 bases, with 9 bases spanning the gap. CDR3 bases: TGTGCCAGCAGTGAAGTCCTGCACACCCTCCACTTT. It is translated as CASSEVLHTLHF.